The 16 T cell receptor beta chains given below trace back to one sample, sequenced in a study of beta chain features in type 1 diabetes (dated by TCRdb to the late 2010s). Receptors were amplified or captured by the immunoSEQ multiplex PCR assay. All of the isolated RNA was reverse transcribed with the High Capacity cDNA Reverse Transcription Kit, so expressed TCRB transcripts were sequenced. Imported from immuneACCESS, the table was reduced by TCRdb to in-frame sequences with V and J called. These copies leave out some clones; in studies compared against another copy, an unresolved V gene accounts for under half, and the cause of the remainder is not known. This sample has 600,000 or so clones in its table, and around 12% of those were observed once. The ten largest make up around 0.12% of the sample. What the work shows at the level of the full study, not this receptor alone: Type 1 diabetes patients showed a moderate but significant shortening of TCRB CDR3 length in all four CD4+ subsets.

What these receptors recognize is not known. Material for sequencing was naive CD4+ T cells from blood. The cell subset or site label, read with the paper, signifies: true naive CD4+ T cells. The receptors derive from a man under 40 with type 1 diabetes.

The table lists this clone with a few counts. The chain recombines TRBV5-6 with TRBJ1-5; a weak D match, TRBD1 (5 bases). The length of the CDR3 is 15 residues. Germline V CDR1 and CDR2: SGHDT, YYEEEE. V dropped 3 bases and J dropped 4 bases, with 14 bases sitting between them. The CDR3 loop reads CASSYRQRANQPQHF. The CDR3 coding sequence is TGTGCCAGCAGCTACCGACAGAGGGCAAATCAGCCCCAGCATTTT.

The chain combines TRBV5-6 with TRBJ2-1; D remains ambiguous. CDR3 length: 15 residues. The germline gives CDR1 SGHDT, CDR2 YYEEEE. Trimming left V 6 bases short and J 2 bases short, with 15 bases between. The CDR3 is CASTLKMGAYNEQFF. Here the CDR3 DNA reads TGTGCCAGCACCCTGAAGATGGGTGCCTACAATGAGCAGTTCTTC.

CDR3 bases: TGCGCCAGCAGCTTGGGACAGAAGAACACTGAAGCTTTCTTT. Its translation is CASSLGQKNTEAFF. The rearrangement joins TRBV5-1 to TRBJ1-1; D is perhaps TRBD1 (5 bases). Germline CDR1 reads SGHRS; CDR2 reads YFSETQ. The length of the CDR3 is 14 residues. V was shortened by 0 bases and J by 1 base, with 7 bases between the two germline ends. The variable domain in full, with the rest retrieved from reference TRBV5-1 and TRBJ1-1, is KAGVTQTPRYLIKTRGQQVTLSCSPISGHRSVSWYQQTPGQGLQFLFEYFSETQRNKGNFPGRFSGRQFSNSRSEMNVSTLELGDSALYLCASSLGQKNTEAFFGQGTRLTVV.

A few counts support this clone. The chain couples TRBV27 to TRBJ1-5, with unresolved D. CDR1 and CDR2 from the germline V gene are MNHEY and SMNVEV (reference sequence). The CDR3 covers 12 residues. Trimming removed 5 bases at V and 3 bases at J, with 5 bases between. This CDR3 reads CASSIDNQPQHF. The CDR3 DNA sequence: TGTGCCAGCAGTATTGACAATCAGCCCCAGCATTTT.

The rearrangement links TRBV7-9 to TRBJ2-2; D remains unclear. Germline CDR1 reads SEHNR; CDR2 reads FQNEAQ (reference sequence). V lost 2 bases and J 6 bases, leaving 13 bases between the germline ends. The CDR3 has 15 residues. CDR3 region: CASSLTYPGSGELFF. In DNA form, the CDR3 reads TGTGCCAGCAGCTTAACATACCCGGGTTCCGGGGAGCTGTTTTTT.

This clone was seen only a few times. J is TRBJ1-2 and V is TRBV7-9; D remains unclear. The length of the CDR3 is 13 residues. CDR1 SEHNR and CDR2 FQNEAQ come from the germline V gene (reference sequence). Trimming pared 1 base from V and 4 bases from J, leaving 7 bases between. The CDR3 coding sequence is TGTGCCAGCAGCTTAGGGGCTTCCTATGGCTACACCTTC. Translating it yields CASSLGASYGYTF.

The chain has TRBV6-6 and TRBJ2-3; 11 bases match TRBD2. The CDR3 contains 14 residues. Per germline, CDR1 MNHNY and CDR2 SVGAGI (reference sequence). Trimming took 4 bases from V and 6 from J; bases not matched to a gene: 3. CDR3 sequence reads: CASSWASGGDTQYF. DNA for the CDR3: TGTGCCAGCAGTTGGGCTAGCGGGGGGGATACGCAGTATTTT.

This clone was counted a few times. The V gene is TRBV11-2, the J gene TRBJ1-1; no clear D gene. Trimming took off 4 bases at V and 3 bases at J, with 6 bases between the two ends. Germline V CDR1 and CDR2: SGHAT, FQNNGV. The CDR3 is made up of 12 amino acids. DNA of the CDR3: TGTGCCAGCAGCTCACAGTACACTGAAGCTTTCTTT. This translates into CASSSQYTEAFF.

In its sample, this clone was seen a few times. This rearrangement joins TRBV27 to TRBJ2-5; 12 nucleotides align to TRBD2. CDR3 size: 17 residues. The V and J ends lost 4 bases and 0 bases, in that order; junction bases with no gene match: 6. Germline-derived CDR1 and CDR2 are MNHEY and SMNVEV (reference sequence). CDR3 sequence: CASSWDPSGGDQETQYF. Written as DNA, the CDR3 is TGTGCCAGCAGTTGGGATCCTAGCGGGGGGGACCAAGAGACCCAGTACTTC.

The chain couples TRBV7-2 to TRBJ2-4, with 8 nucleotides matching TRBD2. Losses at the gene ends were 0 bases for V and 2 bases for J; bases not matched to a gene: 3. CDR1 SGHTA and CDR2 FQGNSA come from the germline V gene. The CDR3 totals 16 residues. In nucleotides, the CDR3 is TGTGCCAGCAGCTTAGCAGCGGGGGTTACCAAAAACATTCAGTACTTC. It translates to CASSLAAGVTKNIQYF.

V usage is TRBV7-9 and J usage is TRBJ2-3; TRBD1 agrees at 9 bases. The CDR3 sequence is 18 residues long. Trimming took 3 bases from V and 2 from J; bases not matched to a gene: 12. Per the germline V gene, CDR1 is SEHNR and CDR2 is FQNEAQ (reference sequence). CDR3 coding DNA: TGTGCCAGCAGCTTGACGGTCACCGGGACAGGGATCACAGATACGCAGTATTTT. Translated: CASSLTVTGTGITDTQYF.

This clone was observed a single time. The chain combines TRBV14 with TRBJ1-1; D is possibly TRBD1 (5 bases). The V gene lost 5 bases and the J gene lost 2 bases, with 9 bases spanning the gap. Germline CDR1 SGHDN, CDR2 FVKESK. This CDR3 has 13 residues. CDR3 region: CASSNQGNTEAFF. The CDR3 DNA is TGTGCCAGCAGCAATCAGGGTAACACTGAAGCTTTCTTT.

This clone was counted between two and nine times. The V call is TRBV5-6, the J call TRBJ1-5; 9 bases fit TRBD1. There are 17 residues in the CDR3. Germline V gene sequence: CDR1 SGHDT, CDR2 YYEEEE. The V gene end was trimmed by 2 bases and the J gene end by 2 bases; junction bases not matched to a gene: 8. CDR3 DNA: TGTGCCAGCAGCTTAGGGACAGGGTTTTTTGGCAATCAGCCCCAGCATTTT. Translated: CASSLGTGFFGNQPQHF.

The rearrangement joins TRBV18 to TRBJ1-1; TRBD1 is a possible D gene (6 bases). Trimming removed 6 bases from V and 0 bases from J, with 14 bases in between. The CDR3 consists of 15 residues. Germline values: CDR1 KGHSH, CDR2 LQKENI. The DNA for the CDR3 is TGTGCCAGCTCCGGGGGAGGGGGAATGAACACTGAAGCTTTCTTT. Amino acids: CASSGGGGMNTEAFF.

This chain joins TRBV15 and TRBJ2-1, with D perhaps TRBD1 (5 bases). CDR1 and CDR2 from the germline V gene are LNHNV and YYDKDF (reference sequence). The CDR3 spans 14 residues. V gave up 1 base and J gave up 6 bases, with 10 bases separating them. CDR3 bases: TGTGCCACCAGCAGAGGCAGGGTCGGCAATGAGCAGTTCTTC. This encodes CATSRGRVGNEQFF.

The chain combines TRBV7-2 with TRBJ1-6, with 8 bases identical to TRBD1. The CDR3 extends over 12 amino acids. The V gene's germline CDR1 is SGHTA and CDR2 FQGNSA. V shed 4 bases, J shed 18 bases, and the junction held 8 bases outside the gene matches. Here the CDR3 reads CASSSRTGTRHF. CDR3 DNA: TGTGCCAGCAGCTCCCGGACAGGGACACGCCACTTT.